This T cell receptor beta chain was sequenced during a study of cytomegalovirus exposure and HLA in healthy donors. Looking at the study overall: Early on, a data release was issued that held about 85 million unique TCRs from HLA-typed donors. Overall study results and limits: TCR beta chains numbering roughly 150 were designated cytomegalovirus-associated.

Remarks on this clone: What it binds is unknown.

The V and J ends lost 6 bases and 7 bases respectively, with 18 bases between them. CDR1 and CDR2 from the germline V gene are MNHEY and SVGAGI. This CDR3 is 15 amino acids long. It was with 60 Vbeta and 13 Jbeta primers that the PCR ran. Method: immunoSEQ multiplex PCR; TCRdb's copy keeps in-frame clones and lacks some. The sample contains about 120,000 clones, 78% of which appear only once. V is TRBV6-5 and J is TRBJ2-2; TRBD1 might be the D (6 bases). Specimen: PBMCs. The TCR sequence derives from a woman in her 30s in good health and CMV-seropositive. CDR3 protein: CASSLYNRVGGELFF. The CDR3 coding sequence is TGTGCCAGCAGCCTCTATAACAGGGTGGGCGGGGAGCTGTTTTTT.